This is a list of T cell receptor beta chains from one sample in a study of T cells after yellow fever vaccination. MiXCR, run by TCRdb on the 5' RACE reads, gives a single entry per CDR3 protein. There are around 140,000 distinct CDR3 sequences in the sample; about 8% occur only once, and roughly 0.76% lies in the top ten. The material sequenced was CD4+ T cells sorted from PBMCs, taken 5 days after the yellow fever booster vaccination. The receptors come from a young man who received the YFV17D yellow fever vaccine. CDR3s include the opening cysteine and the closing phenylalanine or tryptophan. D genes are given only for firm matches. Expanded clones are given a class, and other clones once, few, many or no size at all.

>12|TRBV7-2|.|few|TRBJ2-1
CASSLDSYKQFF
TGTGCCAGCAGCCTAGACAGTTATAAGCAGTTCTTC
>14|TRBV19|TRBD2|.|TRBJ2-3
CASSLLAATDTQYF
TGTGCCAGTAGCCTCCTAGCGGCCACAGATACGCAGTATTTT
>13|TRBV20-1|.|many|TRBJ2-1
CSTRGSANNEQFF
TGCAGTACCCGGGGTAGCGCCAACAATGAGCAGTTCTTC
>11|TRBV6-5|.|many|TRBJ2-1
CASQTLREQFF
TGTGCCAGTCAAACCCTGCGGGAGCAGTTCTTC
>14|TRBV3-1|TRBD1|many|TRBJ2-7
CASSPGTVPYEQYF
TGTGCCAGCAGTCCCGGGACAGTGCCCTACGAGCAGTACTTC
>13|TRBV5-1|.|many|TRBJ1-5
CASSLDHNQPQHF
TGCGCCAGCAGCTTGGACCACAATCAGCCCCAGCATTTT
>19|TRBV15|.|many|TRBJ2-1
CATSRFTSPGPGSYNEQFF
TGTGCCACCAGCAGATTTACCTCCCCGGGACCGGGCTCCTACAATGAGCAGTTCTTC
>14|TRBV7-2|TRBD1|many|TRBJ2-7
CASSFNRGSYEQYF
TGTGCCAGCAGCTTCAACAGGGGTTCCTACGAGCAGTACTTC
>15|TRBV5-8|TRBD1|few|TRBJ2-4
CASSPQGTAKNIQYF
TGTGCCAGCAGCCCACAGGGGACAGCCAAAAACATTCAGTACTTC
>16|TRBV27|TRBD1|many|TRBJ2-7
CASSPPGTAGTYEQYF
TGTGCCAGCAGTCCCCCGGGGACAGCAGGTACCTACGAGCAGTACTTC
>12|TRBV19|.|many|TRBJ1-1
CASQKRGTEAFF
TGTGCCAGTCAAAAAAGGGGCACTGAAGCTTTCTTT
>15|TRBV20-1|.|many|TRBJ2-1
CSAFIGPRSYNEQFF
TGCAGTGCCTTCATCGGACCCAGGAGCTACAATGAGCAGTTCTTC
>14|TRBV7-2|TRBD1|many|TRBJ2-3
CASSLGGRTDTQYF
TGTGCCAGCAGCCTAGGGGGCAGGACAGATACGCAGTATTTT
>13|TRBV4-2|.|.|TRBJ1-2
CAMGLGVAGGYTF
TGTGCCATGGGCCTCGGGGTAGCTGGCGGCTACACCTTC
>14|TRBV20-1|.|many|TRBJ2-3
CSASNDGNADTQYF
TGCAGTGCTAGTAACGACGGGAACGCAGATACGCAGTATTTT
>13|TRBV5-1|.|many|TRBJ2-7
CASSLISSYEQYF
TGCGCCAGCAGCTTGATCTCGTCCTACGAGCAGTACTTC
>16|TRBV20-1|TRBD2|few|TRBJ2-1
CSAYKPGTSGSNEQFF
TGCAGTGCATACAAACCCGGGACTAGCGGGAGTAATGAGCAGTTCTTC
>11|TRBV7-3|.|many|TRBJ2-3
CASSRERTQYF
TGTGCCAGCAGCCGGGAGAGAACGCAGTATTTT
>15|TRBV5-1|TRBD1|many|TRBJ1-4
CASSQTGQGGEKLFF
TGCGCCAGCAGTCAAACTGGACAGGGTGGTGAAAAACTGTTTTTT
>14|TRBV28|TRBD2|many|TRBJ2-1
CASNLGGLSNEQFF
TGTGCCAGCAATTTGGGGGGACTATCCAATGAGCAGTTCTTC
>13|TRBV5-1|.|many|TRBJ1-6
CASSQGGNSPLHF
TGCGCCAGCAGCCAAGGGGGAAATTCACCCCTCCACTTT
>13|TRBV7-9|.|many|TRBJ2-1
CASSRTENNEQFF
TGTGCCAGCTCCCGGACAGAAAACAATGAGCAGTTCTTC
>15|TRBV18|TRBD1|many|TRBJ2-1
CASSPPQGGYNEQFF
TGTGCCAGCTCACCACCACAGGGGGGCTACAATGAGCAGTTCTTC
>14|TRBV20-1|TRBD1|many|TRBJ1-2
CSASPGQGKNGYTF
TGCAGTGCTAGTCCAGGACAGGGAAAAAATGGCTACACCTTC
>15|TRBV5-1|TRBD1|many|TRBJ2-5
CASSLGGQGQETQYF
TGCGCCAGCAGCTTGGGGGGACAGGGCCAAGAGACCCAGTACTTC
>15|TRBV7-2|TRBD2|many|TRBJ2-2
CASRPSSGNTGELFF
TGTGCCAGCCGACCCTCTAGCGGTAACACCGGGGAGCTGTTTTTT
>15|TRBV28|TRBD1|many|TRBJ1-1
CASSAVGGGDTEAFF
TGTGCCAGCAGCGCCGTTGGAGGGGGCGACACTGAAGCTTTCTTT